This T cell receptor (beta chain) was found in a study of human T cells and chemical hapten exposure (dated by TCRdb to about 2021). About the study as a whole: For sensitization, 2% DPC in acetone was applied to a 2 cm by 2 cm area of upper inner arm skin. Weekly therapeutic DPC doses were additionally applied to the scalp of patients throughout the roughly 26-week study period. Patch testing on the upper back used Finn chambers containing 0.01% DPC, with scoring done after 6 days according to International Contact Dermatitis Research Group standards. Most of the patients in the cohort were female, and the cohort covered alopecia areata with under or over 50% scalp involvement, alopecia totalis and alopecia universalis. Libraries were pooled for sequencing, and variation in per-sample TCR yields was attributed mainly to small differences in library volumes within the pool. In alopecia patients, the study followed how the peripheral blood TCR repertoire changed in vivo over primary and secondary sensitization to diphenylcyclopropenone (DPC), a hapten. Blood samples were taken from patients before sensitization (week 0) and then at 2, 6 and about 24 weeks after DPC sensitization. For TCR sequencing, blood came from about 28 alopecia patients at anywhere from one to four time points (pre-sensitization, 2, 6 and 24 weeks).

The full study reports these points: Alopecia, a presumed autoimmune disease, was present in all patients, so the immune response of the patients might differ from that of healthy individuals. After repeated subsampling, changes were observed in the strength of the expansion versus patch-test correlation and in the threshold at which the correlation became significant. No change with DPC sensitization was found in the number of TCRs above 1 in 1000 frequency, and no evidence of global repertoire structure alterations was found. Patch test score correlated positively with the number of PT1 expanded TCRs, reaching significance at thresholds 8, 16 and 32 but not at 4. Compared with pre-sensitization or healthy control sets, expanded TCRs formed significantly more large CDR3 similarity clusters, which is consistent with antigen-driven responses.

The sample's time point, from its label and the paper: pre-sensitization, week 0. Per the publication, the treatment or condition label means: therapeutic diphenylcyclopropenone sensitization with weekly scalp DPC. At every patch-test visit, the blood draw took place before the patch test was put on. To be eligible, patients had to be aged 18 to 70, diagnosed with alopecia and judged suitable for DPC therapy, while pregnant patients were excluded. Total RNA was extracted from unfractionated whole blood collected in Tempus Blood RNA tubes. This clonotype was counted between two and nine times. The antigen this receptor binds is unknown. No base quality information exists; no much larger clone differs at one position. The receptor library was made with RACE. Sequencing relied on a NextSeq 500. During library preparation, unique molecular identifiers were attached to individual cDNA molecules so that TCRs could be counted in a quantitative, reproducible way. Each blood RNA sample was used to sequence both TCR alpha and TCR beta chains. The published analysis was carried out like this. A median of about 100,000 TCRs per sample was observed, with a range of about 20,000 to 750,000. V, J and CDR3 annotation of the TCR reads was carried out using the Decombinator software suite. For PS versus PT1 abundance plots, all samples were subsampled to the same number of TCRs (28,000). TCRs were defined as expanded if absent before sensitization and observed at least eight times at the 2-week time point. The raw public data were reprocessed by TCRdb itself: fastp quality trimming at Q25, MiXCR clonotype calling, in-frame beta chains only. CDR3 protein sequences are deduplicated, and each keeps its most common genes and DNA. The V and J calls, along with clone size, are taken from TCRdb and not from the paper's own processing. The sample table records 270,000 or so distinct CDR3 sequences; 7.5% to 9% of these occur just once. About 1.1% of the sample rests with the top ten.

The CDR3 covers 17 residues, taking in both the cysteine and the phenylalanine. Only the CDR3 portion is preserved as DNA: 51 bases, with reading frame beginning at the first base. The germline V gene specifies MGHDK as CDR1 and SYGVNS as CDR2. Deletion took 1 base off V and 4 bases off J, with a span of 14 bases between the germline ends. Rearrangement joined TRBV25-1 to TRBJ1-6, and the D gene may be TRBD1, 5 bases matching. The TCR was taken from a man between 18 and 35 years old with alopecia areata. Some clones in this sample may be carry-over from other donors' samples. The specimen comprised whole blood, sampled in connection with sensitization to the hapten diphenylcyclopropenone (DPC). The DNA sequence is TGTGCCAGCAGTGAATTGGGGCTAGGGCAGTATAATTCACCCCTCCACTTT. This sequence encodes CASSELGLGQYNSPLHF.